The 10 T cell receptor beta chains reported below all come from one sample, sequenced in a study of blood T cell repertoires in COVID-19. Repertoires were generated with immunoSEQ multiplex PCR, while TCRdb's copy carries only in-frame clones and drops some. The table lists under 500,000 clones, around 89% of them singletons. The material sequenced was PBMCs or T cells enriched from blood (not recorded which). The source of these receptors is a man aged 25 to 45 who had recovered from COVID-19.

This rearrangement joins TRBV6-1 to TRBJ2-5, with 9 positions matching TRBD1. The CDR3 is 19 amino acids. With V trimmed by 1 base and J by 1 base, 13 bases remained unmatched. Germline V lookup: CDR1 MNHNS, CDR2 SASEGT. The DNA of the CDR3 is TGTGCCAGCAGTGAAGGTCCCCTCGGGACAGGGACGCCCCAAGAGACCCAGTACTTC. This encodes CASSEGPLGTGTPQETQYF.

CDR3 region: CASGEGGAGHNEQYF. CDR3 coding DNA: TGTGCTAGTGGGGAAGGGGGCGCAGGTCATAACGAGCAGTACTTC. The rearrangement links TRBV12-5 to TRBJ2-7; TRBD1 matches at 7 bases. Unmatched junction bases numbered 13, after V lost 6 bases and J lost 5 bases. Per the germline V gene, CDR1 is LGHNT and CDR2 is FRNRAP. This CDR3 spans 15 amino acids.

This clone was counted a single time. The rearrangement joins TRBV28 to TRBJ2-1; D gene unclear. The CDR3 length is 11 residues. Trimming took off 1 base at V and 10 bases at J, with 5 bases between the two ends. Looked up from germline, CDR1 is MDHEN and CDR2 is SYDVKM. CDR3 protein: CASSLSREQFF. CDR3 bases: TGTGCCAGCAGTTTATCGAGGGAGCAGTTCTTC.

The chain couples TRBV14 to TRBJ2-5; the D gene is possibly TRBD2 (6 bases). Trimming stripped 4 bases from V and 8 bases from J, with 8 bases between. CDR3 size: 11 residues. Germline V gives CDR1 SGHDN, CDR2 FVKESK. The CDR3 spells CASSLGSTQYF. CDR3 nucleotide sequence: TGTGCCAGCAGCCTCGGGAGTACCCAGTACTTC. Full variable domain (missing parts from reference TRBV14 and TRBJ2-5): EAGVTQFPSHSVIEKGQTVTLRCDPISGHDNLYWYRRVMGKEIKFLLHFVKESKQDESGMPNNRFLAERTGGTYSTLKVQPAELEDSGVYFCASSLGSTQYFGPGTRLLVL.

The chain is built from TRBV27 and TRBJ2-1, with TRBD2 identical over 8 bases. Germline-derived CDR1 and CDR2 are MNHEY and SMNVEV (reference sequence). This CDR3 contains 14 residues. V trimming: 3 bases; J trimming: 10 bases; junction bases outside the gene matches: 8. CDR3 in DNA: TGTGCCAGCAGTTTCCCGCCCGGCGGGGGGGAGCAGTTCTTC. Its protein product is CASSFPPGGGEQFF.

The chain has TRBV11-2 and TRBJ1-2; a weak D match, TRBD1 (6 bases). CDR1 is SGHAT, CDR2 FQNNGV, per germline. V lost 5 bases and J lost 7, with 14 bases in between. The CDR3 is 13 residues long. The CDR3: CASSPTQGFGYTF. CDR3 nucleotide sequence: TGTGCCAGCAGCCCTACACAGGGATTTGGCTACACCTTC. Complete variable domain (other parts from reference TRBV11-2 and TRBJ1-2): EAGVAQSPRYKIIEKRQSVAFWCNPISGHATLYWYQQILGQGPKLLIQFQNNGVVDDSQLPKDRFSAERLKGVDSTLKIQPAKLEDSAVYLCASSPTQGFGYTFGSGTRLTVV.

The chain couples TRBV19 to TRBJ2-3, with D possibly being TRBD2 (5 bases). V lost 8 bases and J lost 1, with 13 bases in between. This CDR3 has 14 amino acids. Germline CDR1 reads LNHDA; CDR2 reads SQIVND (reference sequence). The CDR3 region has the DNA TGTGCCAGTCAGACTACGGGCGGCACAGATACGCAGTATTTT. Amino acid sequence: CASQTTGGTDTQYF.

The J gene is TRBJ1-4, the V gene TRBV19, with TRBD1 identical over 9 bases. Per the germline V gene, CDR1 is LNHDA and CDR2 is SQIVND (reference sequence). The CDR3 loop spans 14 amino acids. V shed 4 bases and J 7 bases; nucleotides not matched to a gene: 4. In DNA, the CDR3 is TGTGCCAGTAGTAGTGGGACAGGGAGTGAAAAACTGTTTTTT. Translated: CASSSGTGSEKLFF.

V is TRBV7-6 and J is TRBJ1-1; D gene ambiguous. V was cut by 0 bases and J by 4 bases, with 6 bases left in between. The CDR3 has 13 residues. Germline lookup yields CDR1 SGHVS and CDR2 FNYEAQ. CDR3 nucleotide sequence: TGTGCCAGCAGCTTAGCAGAAGCCACTGAAGCTTTCTTT. Its protein is CASSLAEATEAFF.

The J gene is TRBJ2-7, the V gene TRBV5-6, with TRBD1 matching 7 bases. The CDR3 runs to 15 residues. CDR1 is SGHDT and CDR2 is YYEEEE in the germline V gene. The trim removed 0 bases at V and 6 bases at J, leaving 9 bases unmatched. The CDR3 region has the DNA TGTGCCAGCAGCTTGGAGGGAGACAGGGCGGCCGAGCAGTACTTC. The encoded protein is CASSLEGDRAAEQYF.